Below, one T cell receptor (beta chain) is given with its context. Its antigen is as yet unknown. This sample is drawn from a study of pediatric ulcerative colitis. Up to 500,000 reads were sequenced per sample. Profiled with immunoSEQ multiplex PCR; TCRdb holds only in-frame clones, not every one. This sample carries more than 45,000 clones, around 87% of them seen once, and the ten largest clones take around 1.5%. Study outcomes and limitations: All ulcerative colitis patients, but no controls, carried two rectal clonotypes. In rectum, acute severe colitis had expanded clones and less diversity.

Germline CDR1 and CDR2: SGHDT and YYEEEE. V was trimmed by 4 bases and J by 1 base, leaving 11 bases between them. The CDR3 has 14 amino acids. The sequenced material came from blood. The sequence came from a boy aged 5-17 years who was a control in a study of pediatric ulcerative colitis. The chain is built from TRBV5-6 and TRBJ2-5; D not certain. CDR3 nucleotides: TGTGCCAGCAGCCCCTGGGTGGTCCAAGAGACCCAGTACTTC. Translated, it gives CASSPWVVQETQYF.